Below, one T cell receptor (beta chain) is given with its context. Its antigen is as yet unknown. This CDR3 comprises 14 residues. V shed 5 bases, J shed 4 bases, and the junction held 6 bases outside the gene matches. CDR1 is SGHTA and CDR2 is FQGNSA in the germline V gene. The sample belongs to a study of cytomegalovirus exposure and HLA in healthy donors. Donors in the study were healthy people who gave bone marrow. Study-level points and caveats: In a later analysis, HLA-associated TCR beta chains were more clonally expanded than equally common others. Diagnosis of cytomegalovirus status made by the classifier reportedly showed high specificity and sensitivity. From TCR beta sequences, most subjects' HLA-A and HLA-B alleles were reportedly predicted accurately.

PCR was performed using 60 Vbeta and 13 Jbeta primers. TCRdb keeps only in-frame clones here, not all; method: immunoSEQ multiplex PCR. The repertoire consists of 160,000 or so clones, with roughly 82% occurring once and the leading ten covering roughly 10%. The clonotype originates from a man aged 50-59 years in good health and CMV-seropositive. The sequencing input was PBMCs. J is TRBJ2-7 and V is TRBV7-2; TRBD2 agrees at 9 bases. The CDR3 DNA reads as TGTGCCAGCAGCAGCTTAGCGGGAGAATACGAGCAGTACTTC. This translates into CASSSLAGEYEQYF.